A single sample gave rise to the 30 T cell receptor beta chains below, sequenced in a study of identical twins. In TCRdb, the 5' RACE reads were re-called with MiXCR into one record per CDR3 protein. Here the sample spans more than 350,000 distinct CDR3 sequences, 8.5% to 10% being singletons. Sequenced: naive T cells sorted from blood. Receptors were obtained from a woman aged 45-59 years in good health.

This clonotype was detected a few times. This chain connects TRBV5-1 to TRBJ2-7; 9 bases align to TRBD2. Germline V gene data show CDR1 as SGHRS and CDR2 as YFSETQ. CDR3 length: 15 amino acids. V was pared by 4 bases and J by 0 bases, with 5 bases of the junction left unmatched. CDR3 DNA: TGCGCCAGCAGCCCACCTAGCGGGAACTCCTACGAGCAGTACTTC. This sequence encodes CASSPPSGNSYEQYF.

The gene calls are TRBV5-1 and TRBJ2-2; 14 bases fit TRBD2. The CDR3 consists of 16 residues. After removal of 4 bases from V and 4 bases from J, the junction contained 3 bases not matched to a gene. The germline gives CDR1 SGHRS, CDR2 YFSETQ. CDR3 region: CASSKGLAGATGELFF. The CDR3 bases are TGCGCCAGCAGCAAGGGACTAGCGGGAGCCACCGGGGAGCTGTTTTTT.

CDR3 nucleotide sequence: TGTGCTAGTGGTCTCGGACACTGGGACACTGAAGCTTTCTTT. Residues: CASGLGHWDTEAFF. V usage is TRBV12-5 and J usage is TRBJ1-1, with a possible D match to TRBD1 (5 bases). The CDR3 has 14 amino acids. With 5 bases removed from V and 3 bases from J, the gap between germline ends came to 13 bases. Germline V gene sequence: CDR1 LGHNT, CDR2 FRNRAP. Full variable domain (missing parts from reference TRBV12-5 and TRBJ1-1): DARVTQTPRHKVTEMGQEVTMRCQPILGHNTVFWYRQTMMQGLELLAYFRNRAPLDDSGMPKDRFSAEMPDATLATLKIQPSEPRDSAVYFCASGLGHWDTEAFFGQGTRLTVV.

This rearrangement joins TRBV20-1 to TRBJ2-3, with 8 bases that match TRBD2. This CDR3 is built from 17 residues. V was pared by 0 bases and J by 4 bases, with 12 bases of the junction left unmatched. Germline V gene lookup returns CDR1 DFQATT and CDR2 SNEGSKA (reference sequence). DNA of the CDR3: TGCAGTGCTAGAGACCCCCTGGCGGGAGGACGGGCAGATACGCAGTATTTT. Translating it yields CSARDPLAGGRADTQYF.

This clonotype was seen repeatedly, ten times or more. V and J are TRBV18 and TRBJ2-1; D is possibly TRBD1 or TRBD2 (5 bases each). The CDR3 has 16 residues. V lost 4 bases and J 4 bases, leaving 17 bases between the germline ends. Germline CDR1 KGHSH, CDR2 LQKENI. CDR3 residues: CASSLPGPLGYNEQFF. The DNA of the CDR3 is TGTGCCAGCTCACTGCCGGGACCACTCGGGTACAATGAGCAGTTCTTC.

This sequence joins TRBV24-1 and TRBJ2-3; 8 nucleotides align to TRBD2. The germline V gene has CDR1 KGHDR and CDR2 SFDVKD. The CDR3 consists of 16 residues. V lost 11 bases to trimming and J lost 2 bases; unmatched junction nucleotides: 14. CDR3 bases: TGTGCCAGAAAAGACCCCCTAGCGGGTAACACAGATACGCAGTATTTT. Translation: CARKDPLAGNTDTQYF.

This clonotype was seen only a few times. The chain couples TRBV27 to TRBJ1-5; no clear D. The CDR3 is 13 residues long. CDR1 and CDR2 (germline): MNHEY, SMNVEV (reference sequence). Trimming took 1 base from V and 5 from J, leaving 6 bases between them. In DNA form, the CDR3 reads TGTGCCAGCAGTTTATTCCGTGATCAGCCCCAGCATTTT. It encodes CASSLFRDQPQHF.

This chain links TRBV29-1 with TRBJ1-1; no clear D gene. V lost 7 bases and J lost 0, with 12 bases in between. In germline, CDR1 is SQVTM, CDR2 ANQGSEA. The CDR3 loop spans 13 amino acids. CDR3 amino acids: CSASTKLNTEAFF. For the CDR3, the DNA is TGCAGCGCGTCGACAAAACTGAACACTGAAGCTTTCTTT.

This clonotype occurred a few times. The gene calls are TRBV2 and TRBJ1-4, with TRBD1 matching over 7 bases. Looked up from germline, CDR1 is SNHLY and CDR2 is FYNNEI. CDR3 length equals 12 residues. Trimming at V came to 11 bases and at J to 7 bases, leaving 7 bases not matched to a gene. The CDR3 here is CASQGGIEKLFF. CDR3 coding DNA: TGTGCCTCCCAGGGGGGGATTGAAAAACTGTTTTTT.

This clonotype was detected ten times or more. The chain recombines TRBV6-6 with TRBJ1-4, with a weak D call TRBD1 (5 bases). From germline, CDR1 is MNHNY and CDR2 SVGAGI (reference sequence). This CDR3 comprises 14 residues. The V end lost 5 bases, the J end lost 8 bases, and 15 bases lay between the germline ends. This CDR3 is CASSLRVSREKLFF. In nucleotides, the CDR3 is TGTGCCAGCAGTCTCAGGGTCTCTAGGGAAAAACTGTTTTTT.

The genes are TRBV7-3 and TRBJ2-5; TRBD1 aligns across 7 bases. The CDR3 covers 14 residues. With V trimmed by 5 bases and J by 4 bases, 7 bases remained unmatched. Germline V lookup: CDR1 SGHTA, CDR2 FQGTGA. The CDR3 region is CASSPTGAGETQYF. The DNA for the CDR3 is TGTGCCAGCAGCCCAACAGGGGCGGGAGAGACCCAGTACTTC.

The chain has TRBV11-3 and TRBJ1-1; D remains unclear. This CDR3 is 15 amino acids long. V was cut by 5 bases and J by 1 base, with 14 bases left in between. Per the germline V gene, CDR1 is SGHNT and CDR2 is YENEEA. CDR3 DNA: TGTGCCAGCAGCCCCTTCGGACGGCCGAACACTGAAGCTTTCTTT. It encodes CASSPFGRPNTEAFF.

The rearrangement links TRBV7-2 to TRBJ1-1; TRBD1 matches at 10 bases. CDR3 length: 15 amino acids. CDR1 is SGHTA and CDR2 is FQGNSA in the germline V gene. With 2 bases clipped from V and 4 bases from J, the junction kept 4 bases outside the gene matches. CDR3 bases: TGTGCCAGCAGCTTATTATGGACAGGGGGCACTGAAGCTTTCTTT. Translating it yields CASSLLWTGGTEAFF.

The chain combines TRBV7-2 with TRBJ2-5; D gene unclear. The CDR3 runs 18 residues. Trimming took off 1 base at V and 5 bases at J, with 23 bases between the two ends. Germline V gene sequence: CDR1 SGHTA, CDR2 FQGNSA. DNA for the CDR3: TGTGCCAGCAGCTTAGGCGGCCGGACCAGCTGGATGGTGGAGACCCAGTACTTC. Amino acids: CASSLGGRTSWMVETQYF.

This clonotype was detected ten times or more. This chain connects TRBV10-3 to TRBJ2-4, with D unresolved. CDR1 is ENHRY, CDR2 SYGVKD, per germline. Trimming took off 2 bases at V and 0 bases at J, with 17 bases between the two ends. CDR3 size: 18 residues. CDR3 in DNA: TGTGCCATCAGTGAGCCGAGCCCGCTCGGGCTAGCCAAAAACATTCAGTACTTC. This codes for CAISEPSPLGLAKNIQYF.

This clonotype occurred many times. The chain combines TRBV2 with TRBJ2-1; 7 nucleotides match TRBD2. V dropped 11 bases and J dropped 6; count of bases not matched to a gene: 10. The CDR3 runs 13 residues. Germline V gene sequence: CDR1 SNHLY, CDR2 FYNNEI. Here the CDR3 DNA reads TGTGCCGTCCTAGCGGACGGACGCAATGAGCAGTTCTTC. Its translation: CAVLADGRNEQFF.

In this sample, this clonotype turned up many times. V usage is TRBV20-1 and J usage is TRBJ2-1, with 9 bases lining up with TRBD2. V was clipped by 1 base and J by 1 base; unmatched bases: 14. From germline, CDR1 is DFQATT and CDR2 SNEGSKA (reference sequence). The CDR3 is made up of 19 amino acids. The CDR3 sequence: CSARAPRGSSGSSYNEQFF. CDR3 bases: TGCAGTGCTAGAGCCCCCCGCGGGAGTAGCGGGAGTTCCTACAATGAGCAGTTCTTC.

V and J are TRBV29-1 and TRBJ1-1; maybe TRBD1 (6 bases). CDR1 SQVTM and CDR2 ANQGSEA come from the germline V gene. The CDR3 is 13 amino acids. The ends were cut back, 7 bases at V and 0 bases at J, with 12 bases in the middle. The CDR3 nucleotides are TGCAGCGCCGGGACATCAATGAACACTGAAGCTTTCTTT. This translates into CSAGTSMNTEAFF.

This clonotype came up many times. The genes are TRBV29-1 and TRBJ2-1; D gene ambiguous. The V gene lost 4 bases and the J gene lost 0 bases, with 7 bases spanning the gap. The germline CDR1 and CDR2 sequences are SQVTM and ANQGSEA. CDR3 length equals 13 residues. CDR3: CSVGGRSYNEQFF. In DNA, the CDR3 is TGCAGCGTTGGGGGTCGCTCCTACAATGAGCAGTTCTTC.

The chain has TRBV5-1 and TRBJ2-4, with 8 positions matching TRBD2. The CDR3 sequence is 14 residues long. CDR1 is SGHRS and CDR2 is YFSETQ in the germline V gene. V gave up 8 bases and J gave up 1 base; unmatched junction bases: 5. The CDR3 sequence: CASCSSGAKNIQYF. CDR3 nucleotide sequence: TGCGCCAGTTGCTCTAGCGGGGCCAAAAACATTCAGTACTTC.

The chain's CDR3 is CASSDPRVETQYF. DNA for the CDR3: TGTGCCAGCAGTGATCCCAGGGTAGAGACCCAGTACTTC. The rearrangement uses TRBV25-1 and TRBJ2-5; tentatively, D is TRBD1 (5 bases). This CDR3 contains 13 residues. V lost 3 bases and J lost 4, with 9 bases in between. Germline CDR1 MGHDK, CDR2 SYGVNS.

The chain recombines TRBV9 with TRBJ1-1; no clear D. The CDR3 has 13 residues. The V end was cut by 0 bases, the J end by 5 bases, with 8 bases between. Germline-derived CDR1 and CDR2 are SGDLS and YYNGEE. The CDR3 DNA sequence: TGTGCCAGCAGCGTAGCACATGAAACTGAAGCTTTCTTT. It codes for CASSVAHETEAFF.

This clonotype was found a few times. The chain links TRBV10-3 to TRBJ1-1, with 7 nucleotides matching TRBD1. V shed 6 bases, J shed 0 bases, and the junction held 4 bases outside the gene matches. Germline V CDR1 and CDR2: ENHRY, SYGVKD. The CDR3 is 14 amino acids. In DNA, the CDR3 is TGTGCCATCAGACGGACAGGTATGAACACTGAAGCTTTCTTT. As protein: CAIRRTGMNTEAFF.

The chain employs TRBV7-6 and TRBJ2-2; D gene ambiguous. V was cut by 5 bases and J by 4 bases, with 11 bases left in between. The CDR3 contains 14 residues. Germline V gives CDR1 SGHVS, CDR2 FNYEAQ. CDR3 region: CASSTNTRTGELFF. The CDR3 bases are TGTGCCAGCAGCACCAACACCCGCACCGGGGAGCTGTTTTTT. Filled out from reference TRBV7-6 and TRBJ2-2, the complete variable domain reads GAGVSQSPRYKVTKRGQDVALRCDPISGHVSLYWYRQALGQGPEFLTYFNYEAQQDKSGLPNDRFSAERPEGSISTLTIQRTEQRDSAMYRCASSTNTRTGELFFGEGSRLTVL.

The CDR3: CSAGGKSYEQYF. In DNA, the CDR3 is TGCAGTGCTGGGGGTAAATCCTACGAGCAGTACTTC. The rearrangement links TRBV20-1 to TRBJ2-7, with D perhaps given as TRBD1 or TRBD2 (5 bases each). Between the trimmed V and J ends, which lost 5 bases and 1 base, there was a span of 9 bases. In germline, CDR1 is DFQATT, CDR2 SNEGSKA (reference sequence). This CDR3 contains 12 residues.

This clonotype was seen ten or more times. The V call is TRBV5-5, the J call TRBJ2-1, with 7 bases identical to TRBD2. The CDR3 runs 15 residues. Germline CDR1 is SGHKS and CDR2 is YYEKEE (reference sequence). The V and J ends lost 4 bases and 4 bases, in that order; junction bases with no gene match: 8. In nucleotides, the CDR3 is TGTGCCAGCAGCGCGACCGGAGCGGGATACAATGAGCAGTTCTTC. It specifies CASSATGAGYNEQFF.

This chain connects TRBV12-3 or TRBV12-4 to TRBJ2-7; TRBD1 might be the D (6 bases). V shed 8 bases and J shed 3 bases, with 11 bases lying between them. The CDR3 covers 12 residues. CDR3 region: CASGPRGYEQYF. The CDR3 DNA is TGTGCCAGCGGACCCAGGGGCTACGAGCAGTACTTC.

In this sample, this clonotype turned up a few times. The genes are TRBV6-6 and TRBJ2-3; D possibly corresponds to TRBD1 (5 bases). With 6 bases removed from V and 1 base from J, the gap between germline ends came to 20 bases. The CDR3 is 17 amino acids. CDR1 and CDR2 (germline): MNHNY, SVGAGI (reference sequence). The CDR3 protein is CASRSYGAVGGTDTQYF. The DNA of the CDR3 is TGTGCCAGCAGAAGTTATGGGGCTGTTGGTGGCACAGATACGCAGTATTTT.

At least ten counts were recorded for this clonotype. The rearrangement links TRBV10-3 to TRBJ2-7; D may be TRBD1 (6 bases). Germline-derived CDR1 and CDR2 are ENHRY and SYGVKD. The germline V and J ends were trimmed by 4 bases and 2 bases, with 9 bases remaining between them. The CDR3 extends over 13 amino acids. CDR3 DNA: TGTGCCATCAGTGCAACAGGGACCTACGAGCAGTACTTC. Protein product: CAISATGTYEQYF.

This clonotype was recorded at least ten times. This chain joins TRBV12-3 or TRBV12-4 and TRBJ2-7, with D possibly matching TRBD2 (5 bases). The ends were cut back, 1 base at V and 7 bases at J, with 11 bases in the middle. The CDR3 is 13 residues long. CDR3 loop: CASSLGTVGEQYF. The CDR3 DNA is TGTGCCAGCAGTTTAGGGACTGTAGGGGAGCAGTACTTC.